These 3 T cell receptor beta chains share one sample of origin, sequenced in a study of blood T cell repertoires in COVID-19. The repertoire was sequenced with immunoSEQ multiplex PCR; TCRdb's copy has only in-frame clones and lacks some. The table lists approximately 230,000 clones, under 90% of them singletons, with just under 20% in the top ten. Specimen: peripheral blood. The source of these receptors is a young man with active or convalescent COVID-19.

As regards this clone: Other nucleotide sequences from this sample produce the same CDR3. The CDR3 protein is CASREISNTEAFF. In nucleotides, the CDR3 is TGCGCCAGCAGGGAGATCTCTAACACTGAAGCTTTCTTT. The chain is built from TRBV10-2 and TRBJ1-1; D remains unclear. The CDR3 is made up of 13 amino acids. CDR1 and CDR2 (germline): WSHSY, SAAADI. V lost 6 bases and J 2 bases, leaving 10 bases between the germline ends.

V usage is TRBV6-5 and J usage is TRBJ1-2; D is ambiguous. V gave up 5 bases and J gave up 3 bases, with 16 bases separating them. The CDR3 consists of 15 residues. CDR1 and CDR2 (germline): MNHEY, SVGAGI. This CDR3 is CASSPYEEFYYGYTF. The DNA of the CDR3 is TGTGCCAGCAGTCCCTATGAAGAGTTCTACTATGGCTACACCTTC.

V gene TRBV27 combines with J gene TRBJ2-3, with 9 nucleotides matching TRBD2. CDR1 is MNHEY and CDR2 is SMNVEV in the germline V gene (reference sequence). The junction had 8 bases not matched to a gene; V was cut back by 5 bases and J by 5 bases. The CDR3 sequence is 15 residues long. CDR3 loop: CASSLLAGFGDTQYF. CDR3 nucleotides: TGTGCCAGCAGTCTCCTAGCGGGATTTGGAGATACGCAGTATTTT.